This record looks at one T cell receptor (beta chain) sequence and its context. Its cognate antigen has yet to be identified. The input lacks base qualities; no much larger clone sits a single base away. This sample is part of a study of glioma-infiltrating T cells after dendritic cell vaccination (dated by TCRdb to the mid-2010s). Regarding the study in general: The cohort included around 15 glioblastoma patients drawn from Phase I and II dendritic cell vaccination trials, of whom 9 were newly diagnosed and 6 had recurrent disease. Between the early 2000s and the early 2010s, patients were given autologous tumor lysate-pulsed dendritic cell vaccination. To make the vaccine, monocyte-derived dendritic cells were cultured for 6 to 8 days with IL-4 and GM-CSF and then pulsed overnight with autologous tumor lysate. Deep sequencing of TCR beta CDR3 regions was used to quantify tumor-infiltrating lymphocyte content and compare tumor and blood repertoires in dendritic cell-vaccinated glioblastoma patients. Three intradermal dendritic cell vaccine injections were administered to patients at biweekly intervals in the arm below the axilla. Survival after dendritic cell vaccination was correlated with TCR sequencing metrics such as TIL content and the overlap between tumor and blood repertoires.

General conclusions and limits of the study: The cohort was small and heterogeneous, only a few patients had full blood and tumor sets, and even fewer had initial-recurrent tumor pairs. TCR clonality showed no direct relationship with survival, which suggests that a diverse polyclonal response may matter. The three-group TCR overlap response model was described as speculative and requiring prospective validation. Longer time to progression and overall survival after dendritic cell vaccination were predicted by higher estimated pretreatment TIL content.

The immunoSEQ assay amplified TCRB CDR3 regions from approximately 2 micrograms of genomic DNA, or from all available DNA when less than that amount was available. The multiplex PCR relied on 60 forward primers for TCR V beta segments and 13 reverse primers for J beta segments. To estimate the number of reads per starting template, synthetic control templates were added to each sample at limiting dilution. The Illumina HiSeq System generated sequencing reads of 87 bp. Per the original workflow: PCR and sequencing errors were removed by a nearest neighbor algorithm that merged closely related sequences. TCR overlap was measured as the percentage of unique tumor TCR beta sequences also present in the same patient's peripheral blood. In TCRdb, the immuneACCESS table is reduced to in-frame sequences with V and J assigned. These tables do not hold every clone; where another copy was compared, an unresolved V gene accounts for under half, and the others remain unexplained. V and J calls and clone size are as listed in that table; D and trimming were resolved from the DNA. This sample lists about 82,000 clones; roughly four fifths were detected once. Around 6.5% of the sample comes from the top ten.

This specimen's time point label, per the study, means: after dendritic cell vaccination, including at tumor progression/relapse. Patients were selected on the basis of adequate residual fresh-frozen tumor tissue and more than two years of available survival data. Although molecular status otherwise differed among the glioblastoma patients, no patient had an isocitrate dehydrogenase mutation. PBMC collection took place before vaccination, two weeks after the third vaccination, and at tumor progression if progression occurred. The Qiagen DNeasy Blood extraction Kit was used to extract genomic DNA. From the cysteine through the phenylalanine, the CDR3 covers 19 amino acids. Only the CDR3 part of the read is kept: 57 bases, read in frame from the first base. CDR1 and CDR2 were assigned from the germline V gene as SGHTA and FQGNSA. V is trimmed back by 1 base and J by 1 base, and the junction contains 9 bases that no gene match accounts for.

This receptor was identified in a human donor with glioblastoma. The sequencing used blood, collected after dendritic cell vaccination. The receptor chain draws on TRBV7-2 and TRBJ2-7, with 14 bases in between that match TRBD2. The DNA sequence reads TGTGCCAGCAGCTTAGAAGGACTAGCGGGGGGCCACCCGTCCTACGAGCAGTACTTC. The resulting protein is CASSLEGLAGGHPSYEQYF.